This T cell receptor beta chain was retrieved from a study of type 1 and type 2 diabetes patients. Across the whole study: Participants included type 1 and type 2 diabetes patients plus nondiabetic controls.

CDR3 length equals 16 residues. The V and J ends lost 4 bases and 2 bases, in that order; junction bases with no gene match: 9. CDR1 and CDR2 (germline): LNHDA, SQIVND (reference sequence). The PCR template was genomic DNA. Multiplex PCR with 30 forward and 13 reverse primers amplified the TCR beta CDR3. TCRdb re-analysed the multiplex PCR reads in MiXCR, keeping a single row per CDR3 protein. This sample yields more than 250,000 distinct CDR3 sequences, of which roughly 50% are seen a single time; 12% to 15% belongs to the top ten. About 10 milliliters of peripheral blood were drawn from each donor. The sequence was collected from a man between 18 and 29 years old with type 2 diabetes. The chain joins TRBV19 to TRBJ1-2; 8 bases are shared with TRBD1. The sample taken for sequencing was peripheral blood mononuclear cells (PBMCs). The DNA for the CDR3 is TGTGCCAGTAGTAGGTTTACAGGGGGGAACAACTATGGCTACACCTTC. Protein: CASSRFTGGNNYGYTF.